The text below deals with one T cell receptor beta chain. Its target is unknown. Between the trimmed V and J ends, which lost 3 bases and 1 base, there was a span of 9 bases. Germline V gene lookup returns CDR1 GTSNPN and CDR2 SVGIG (reference sequence). This CDR3 has 14 residues. This entry is derived from a study of T cell responses to AZD1222 COVID-19 vaccine. Study-wide findings and caveats: Only six individuals given AZD1222 were seropositive at baseline.

Assay: immunoSEQ multiplex PCR; the TCRdb copy retains only in-frame clones and omits some. The table records about 68,000 clones, more than 70% of them present only once. The clonotype comes from an adult in good health. This chain uses TRBV30 with TRBJ2-2, with D maybe TRBD1 (6 bases). Sequencing was performed on peripheral blood, taken on day 0 of AZD1222 vaccination. The CDR3 coding sequence is TGTGCCTGGAGGCAAGGGGGGAACACCGGGGAGCTGTTTTTT. Its protein is CAWRQGGNTGELFF.